A single sample is the source of the 22 T cell receptor beta chains below, sequenced in a study of T cell changes during pregnancy in multiple sclerosis. Only in-frame clones appear in the TCRdb table, and some are missing; sequencing was by immunoSEQ multiplex PCR. Among about 99,000 clones listed, under 95% were seen once. Sequencing was performed on peripheral blood, taken after pregnancy. The receptors were sampled from a female donor with multiple sclerosis, enrolled in a pregnancy study.

V is TRBV5-1 and J is TRBJ1-1; D is unclear. Trimming shortened V by 1 base and J by 4 bases, and 11 bases separated the two germline ends. This CDR3 region has 14 residues. Germline V gives CDR1 SGHRS, CDR2 YFSETQ. The CDR3 is CASSLTSRVTEAFF. CDR3 DNA sequence: TGCGCCAGCAGCTTGACCTCGAGGGTCACTGAAGCTTTCTTT.

The CDR3 DNA reads as TGTGCCAGCAGTTTAGGGCAGGGCCTCTATGGCTACACCTTC. The encoded protein is CASSLGQGLYGYTF. The V and J genes are TRBV28 and TRBJ1-2; D possibly corresponds to TRBD1 (5 bases). Per germline, CDR1 MDHEN and CDR2 SYDVKM. The V and J ends lost 2 bases and 4 bases respectively, with 11 bases between them. The CDR3 totals 14 residues.

J is TRBJ2-7 and V is TRBV4-3; TRBD2 matches 10 bases. The CDR3 consists of 19 residues. Trimming cost V 0 bases and J 2 bases; bases outside gene matches: 13. Germline-derived CDR1 and CDR2 are LGHNA and YSLEER. CDR3 sequence: CASSQEILPAGGPTYEQYF. The CDR3 nucleotides read TGCGCCAGCAGCCAAGAAATCCTCCCAGCGGGAGGGCCAACCTACGAGCAGTACTTC.

This chain connects TRBV30 to TRBJ1-2; 8 bases map to TRBD1. This CDR3 region has 14 residues. Germline CDR1 is GTSNPN and CDR2 is SVGIG (reference sequence). With V trimmed by 0 bases and J by 5 bases, 5 bases remained unmatched. The CDR3 reads CAWSVGTGGYGYTF. The CDR3 coding sequence is TGTGCCTGGAGTGTAGGAACAGGGGGTTATGGCTACACCTTC. The full variable domain, rest sourced from reference TRBV30 and TRBJ1-2, is SQTIHQWPATLVQPVGSPLSLECTVEGTSNPNLYWYRQAAGRGLQLLFYSVGIGQISSEVPQNLSASRPQDRQFILSSKKLLLSDSGFYLCAWSVGTGGYGYTFGSGTRLTVV.

The chain has TRBV7-8 and TRBJ2-1; 8 bases are a match to TRBD2. Looked up from germline, CDR1 is SGHVS and CDR2 is FQNEAQ. Germline trimming cut 4 bases from V and 3 bases from J; bases unmatched to any gene: 8. There are 16 residues in the CDR3. The DNA for the CDR3 is TGTGCCAGCAGCTCCCCACTAGCGGAAAACTACAATGAGCAGTTCTTC. It codes for CASSSPLAENYNEQFF.

The CDR3 loop reads CASRERTSGGLRQYF. The CDR3 coding sequence is TGTGCCAGCAGGGAGAGGACTAGCGGGGGCCTGCGGCAGTACTTC. This chain uses TRBV28 with TRBJ2-7; 13 nucleotides align to TRBD2. The germline V gene has CDR1 MDHEN and CDR2 SYDVKM. J gave up 9 bases and V 6 bases, and 11 bases lay outside the gene matches. The CDR3 consists of 15 residues.

The rearrangement joins TRBV7-9 to TRBJ1-2, with TRBD1 as a possible D gene (6 bases). Germline CDR1 and CDR2: SEHNR and FQNEAQ (reference sequence). V lost 5 bases to trimming and J lost 5 bases, with 18 bases between them. This CDR3 comprises 15 residues. CDR3 nucleotides: TGTGCCAGCAGCCTAAGCGGGGGCTCAGCGTATGGCTACACCTTC. This translates into CASSLSGGSAYGYTF.

CDR3 region: CASSLGTSGTDTQYF. For the CDR3, the DNA is TGTGCCAGCAGCCTAGGGACATCGGGCACAGATACGCAGTATTTT. The rearrangement uses TRBV7-7 and TRBJ2-3; possibly TRBD1 for D (6 bases). This CDR3 region has 15 residues. The V end was cut by 5 bases, the J end by 1 base, with 13 bases between. From germline, CDR1 is SSHAT and CDR2 FNYEAQ (reference sequence).

The chain has TRBV10-3 and TRBJ2-3, with TRBD2 identical over 7 bases. Germline CDR1 and CDR2: ENHRY and SYGVKD. This CDR3 is 17 amino acids long. With V trimmed by 3 bases and J by 5 bases, 14 bases remained unmatched. CDR3 DNA: TGTGCCATCAGTGATCCTACTATGGCGGGAGTGGGAGATACGCAGTATTTT. This translates into CAISDPTMAGVGDTQYF.

The chain recombines TRBV5-1 with TRBJ2-6; TRBD1 agrees at 9 bases. This CDR3 region has 16 residues. V shed 7 bases and J 2 bases; nucleotides not matched to a gene: 7. Germline CDR1 and CDR2: SGHRS and YFSETQ. Here the CDR3 reads CASAGTGSTGANVLTF. The CDR3 DNA is TGCGCCAGCGCCGGGACAGGGTCTACTGGGGCCAACGTCCTGACTTTC.

The chain employs TRBV4-3 and TRBJ2-4, with a weak D call TRBD2 (5 bases). The CDR3 has 15 residues. Trimming stripped 0 bases from V and 6 bases from J, with 12 bases between. The germline CDR1 and CDR2 sequences are LGHNA and YSLEER. The CDR3 region is CASSQDRDLGNIQYF. The CDR3, as DNA: TGCGCCAGCAGCCAAGATCGGGATTTAGGAAACATTCAGTACTTC.

The J gene is TRBJ2-3, the V gene TRBV7-9; 8 nucleotides line up with TRBD2. V dropped 4 bases and J dropped 6; count of bases not matched to a gene: 12. CDR3 length equals 16 residues. Germline loops: CDR1 SEHNR, CDR2 FQNEAQ (reference sequence). DNA for the CDR3: TGTGCCAGCAGCTCCCCCAGGAGCGGGAGAGCGGATACGCAGTATTTT. It is translated as CASSSPRSGRADTQYF.

The rearrangement links TRBV5-6 to TRBJ2-7; D gene ambiguous. Trimming stripped 4 bases from V and 3 bases from J, with 11 bases between. The CDR3 contains 13 residues. Germline V lookup: CDR1 SGHDT, CDR2 YYEEEE. The CDR3 spells CASSISRSYEQYF. For the CDR3, the DNA is TGTGCCAGCAGCATCTCTAGAAGCTACGAGCAGTACTTC.

This clone occurred once. At the DNA level, this CDR3 is encoded by other sequences in the same sample as well. V is TRBV30 and J is TRBJ1-5; 10 nucleotides align to TRBD1. After removal of 2 bases from V and 4 bases from J, the junction contained 2 bases not matched to a gene. The germline V gene has CDR1 GTSNPN and CDR2 SVGIG (reference sequence). CDR3 size: 14 residues. The CDR3: CAWSWTGGNQPQHF. In DNA, the CDR3 is TGTGCCTGGAGTTGGACAGGGGGAAATCAGCCCCAGCATTTT.

This chain uses TRBV5-3 with TRBJ1-1; 7 positions agree with TRBD1. TRBV5-3 is identified as an open reading frame with a role that is uncertain. CDR3 length: 17 amino acids. The trim removed 1 base at V and 6 bases at J, leaving 15 bases unmatched. CDR3 DNA: TGTGCCAGAAGCTTGAACGGACGGGCCAGGGGGAGGTCTGAAGCTTTCTTT. It specifies CARSLNGRARGRSEAFF.

The CDR3, as DNA: TGTGCCAGCAGTCCACCCAGGGAGACCCAGTACTTC. Translated: CASSPPRETQYF. This sequence joins TRBV28 and TRBJ2-5; no reliable D call. Germline loops: CDR1 MDHEN, CDR2 SYDVKM. V was pared by 5 bases and J by 5 bases, with 9 bases between. The CDR3 is 12 residues long.

The V gene is TRBV5-4, the J gene TRBJ2-2; 10 bases line up with TRBD2. V was clipped by 3 bases and J by 5 bases; unmatched bases: 7. Per germline, CDR1 SGHNT and CDR2 YYREEE (reference sequence). This CDR3 is built from 16 residues. CDR3 sequence: CASSWGGAGGTGELFF. The CDR3 DNA reads as TGTGCCAGCAGCTGGGGCGGAGCGGGAGGGACCGGGGAGCTGTTTTTT. The entire variable domain, with the rest obtained from reference TRBV5-4 and TRBJ2-2, is as follows: ETGVTQSPTHLIKTRGQQVTLRCSSQSGHNTVSWYQQALGQGPQFIFQYYREEENGRGNFPPRFSGLQFPNYSSELNVNALELDDSALYLCASSWGGAGGTGELFFGEGSRLTVL.

This chain uses TRBV27 with TRBJ2-2, with TRBD1 matching over 8 bases. There are 12 residues in the CDR3. Looked up from germline, CDR1 is MNHEY and CDR2 is SMNVEV (reference sequence). Unmatched junction bases numbered 4, after V lost 10 bases and J lost 6 bases. The CDR3 loop is CATKQGAGELFF. The CDR3 nucleotides are TGTGCCACCAAACAGGGGGCCGGGGAGCTGTTTTTT.

A single count supports this clone. This chain joins TRBV5-1 and TRBJ2-1; TRBD2 matches 8 bases. The trim removed 0 bases at V and 8 bases at J, leaving 7 bases unmatched. The germline CDR1 and CDR2 sequences are SGHRS and YFSETQ. The CDR3 sequence is 15 residues long. CDR3 bases: TGCGCCAGCAGCTTGGAGGGCGGGAGGCTAGATGAGCAGTTCTTC. Translated: CASSLEGGRLDEQFF. The entire variable domain, with the rest obtained from reference TRBV5-1 and TRBJ2-1, is as follows: KAGVTQTPRYLIKTRGQQVTLSCSPISGHRSVSWYQQTPGQGLQFLFEYFSETQRNKGNFPGRFSGRQFSNSRSEMNVSTLELGDSALYLCASSLEGGRLDEQFFGPGTRLTVL.

The chain carries TRBV29-1 and TRBJ1-3; 9 bases map to TRBD1. CDR1 is SQVTM, CDR2 ANQGSEA, per germline. The junction had 8 bases not matched to a gene; V was cut back by 6 bases and J by 2 bases. CDR3 length: 15 residues. This chain's CDR3 is CSVAPGTGTGNTIYF. In DNA, the CDR3 is TGCAGCGTCGCTCCGGGGACAGGGACTGGAAACACCATATATTTT.

The chain carries TRBV28 and TRBJ2-7; possibly TRBD1 for D (5 bases). CDR3 length: 13 amino acids. Looked up from germline, CDR1 is MDHEN and CDR2 is SYDVKM. The V end was cut by 6 bases, the J end by 6 bases, with 15 bases between. CDR3 loop: CASSRRGIGEQYF. DNA of the CDR3: TGTGCCAGCAGCCGAAGGGGAATCGGCGAGCAGTACTTC.

This chain links TRBV27 with TRBJ2-7; 12 positions match TRBD2. Per the germline V gene, CDR1 is MNHEY and CDR2 is SMNVEV (reference sequence). The CDR3 is 15 amino acids. V shed 5 bases, J shed 2 bases, and the junction held 4 bases outside the gene matches. Here the CDR3 DNA reads TGTGCCAGCAGTAAGACTAGCGGGAGAGCCTACGAGCAGTACTTC. Translation: CASSKTSGRAYEQYF.